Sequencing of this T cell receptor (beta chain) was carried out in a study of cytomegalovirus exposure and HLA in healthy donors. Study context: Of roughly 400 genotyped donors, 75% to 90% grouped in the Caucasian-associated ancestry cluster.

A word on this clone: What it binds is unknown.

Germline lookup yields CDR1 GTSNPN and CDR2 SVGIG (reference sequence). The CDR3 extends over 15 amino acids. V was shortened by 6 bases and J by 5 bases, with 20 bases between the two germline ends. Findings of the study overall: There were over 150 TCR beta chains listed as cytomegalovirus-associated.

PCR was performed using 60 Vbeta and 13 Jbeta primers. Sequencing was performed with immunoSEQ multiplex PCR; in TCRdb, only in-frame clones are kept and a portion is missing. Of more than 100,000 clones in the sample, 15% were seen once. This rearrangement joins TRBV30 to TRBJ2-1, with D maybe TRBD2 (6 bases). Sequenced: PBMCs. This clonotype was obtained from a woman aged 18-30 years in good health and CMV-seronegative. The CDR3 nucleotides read TGTGCCTGCTCAATTCAGGACTACGATCACAATGAGCAGTTCTTC. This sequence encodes CACSIQDYDHNEQFF.